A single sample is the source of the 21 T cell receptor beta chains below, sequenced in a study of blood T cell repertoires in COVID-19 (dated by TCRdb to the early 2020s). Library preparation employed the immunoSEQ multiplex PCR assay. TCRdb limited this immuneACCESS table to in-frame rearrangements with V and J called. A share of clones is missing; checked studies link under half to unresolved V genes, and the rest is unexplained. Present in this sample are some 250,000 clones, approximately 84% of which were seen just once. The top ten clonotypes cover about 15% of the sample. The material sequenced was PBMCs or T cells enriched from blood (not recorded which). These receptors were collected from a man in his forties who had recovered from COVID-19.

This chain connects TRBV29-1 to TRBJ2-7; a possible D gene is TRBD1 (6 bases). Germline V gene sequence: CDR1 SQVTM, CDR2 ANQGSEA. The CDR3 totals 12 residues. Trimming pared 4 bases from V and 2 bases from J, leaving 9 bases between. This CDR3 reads CSVGRTAYEQYF. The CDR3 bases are TGCAGCGTTGGAAGGACAGCCTACGAGCAGTACTTC.

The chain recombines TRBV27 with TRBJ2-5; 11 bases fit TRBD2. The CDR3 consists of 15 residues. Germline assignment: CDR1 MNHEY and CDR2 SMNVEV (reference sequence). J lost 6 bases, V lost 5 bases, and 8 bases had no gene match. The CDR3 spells CASSPTSGSGKTQYF. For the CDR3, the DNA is TGTGCCAGCAGTCCAACTAGCGGGAGTGGAAAGACCCAGTACTTC.

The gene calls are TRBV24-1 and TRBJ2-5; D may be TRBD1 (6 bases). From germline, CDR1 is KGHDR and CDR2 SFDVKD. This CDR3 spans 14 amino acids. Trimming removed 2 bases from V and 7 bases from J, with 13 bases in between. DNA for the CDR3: TGTGCCACCAGTGATTCGAGGGGGAAGGGGACCCAGTACTTC. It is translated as CATSDSRGKGTQYF.

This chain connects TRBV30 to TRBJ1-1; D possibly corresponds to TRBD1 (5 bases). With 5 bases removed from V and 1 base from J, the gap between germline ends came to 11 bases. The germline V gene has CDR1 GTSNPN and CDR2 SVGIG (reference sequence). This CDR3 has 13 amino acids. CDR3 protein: CAWGGVPNTEAFF. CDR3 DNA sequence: TGTGCCTGGGGGGGGGTCCCGAACACTGAAGCTTTCTTT.

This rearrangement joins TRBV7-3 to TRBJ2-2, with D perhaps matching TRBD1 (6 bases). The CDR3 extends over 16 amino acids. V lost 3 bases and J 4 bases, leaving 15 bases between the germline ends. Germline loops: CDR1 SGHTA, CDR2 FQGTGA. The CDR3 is CASSFLPGHSTGELFF. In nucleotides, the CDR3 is TGTGCCAGCAGCTTCCTCCCGGGACATTCCACCGGGGAGCTGTTTTTT.

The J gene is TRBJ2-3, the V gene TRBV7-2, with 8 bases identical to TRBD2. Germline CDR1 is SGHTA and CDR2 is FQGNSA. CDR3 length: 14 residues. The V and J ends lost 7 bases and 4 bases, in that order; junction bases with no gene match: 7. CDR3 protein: CASNRAGGSDTQYF. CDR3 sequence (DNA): TGTGCCAGCAATCGGGCGGGAGGATCAGATACGCAGTATTTT. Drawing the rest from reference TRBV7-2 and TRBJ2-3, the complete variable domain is GAGVSQSPSNKVTEKGKDVELRCDPISGHTALYWYRQSLGQGLEFLIYFQGNSAPDKSGLPSDRFSAERTGGSVSTLTIQRTQQEDSAVYLCASNRAGGSDTQYFGPGTRLTVL.

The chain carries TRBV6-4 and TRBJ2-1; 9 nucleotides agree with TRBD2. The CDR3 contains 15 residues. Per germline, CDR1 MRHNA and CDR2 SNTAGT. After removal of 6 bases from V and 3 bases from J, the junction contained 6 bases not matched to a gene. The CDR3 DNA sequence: TGTGCCAGCAGAGTAGCGGGAGCGGTCTACAATGAGCAGTTCTTC. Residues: CASRVAGAVYNEQFF.

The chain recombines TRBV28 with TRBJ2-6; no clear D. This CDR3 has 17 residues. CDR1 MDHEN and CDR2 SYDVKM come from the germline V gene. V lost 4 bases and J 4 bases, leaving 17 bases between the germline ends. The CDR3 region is CASSSGSEVSGANVLTF. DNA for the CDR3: TGTGCCAGCAGTTCTGGGTCCGAGGTTTCAGGGGCCAACGTCCTGACTTTC.

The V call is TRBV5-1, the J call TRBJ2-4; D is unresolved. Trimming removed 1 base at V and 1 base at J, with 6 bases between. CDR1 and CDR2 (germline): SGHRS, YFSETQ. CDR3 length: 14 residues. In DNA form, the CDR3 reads TGCGCCAGCAGCTTGTCAGCGGCCAAAAACATTCAGTACTTC. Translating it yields CASSLSAAKNIQYF.

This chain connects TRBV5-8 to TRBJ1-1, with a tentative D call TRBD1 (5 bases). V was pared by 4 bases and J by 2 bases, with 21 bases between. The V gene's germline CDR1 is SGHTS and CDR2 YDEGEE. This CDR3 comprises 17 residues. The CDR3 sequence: CASSLVSLGGENTEAFF. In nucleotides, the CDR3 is TGTGCCAGCAGCCTAGTCTCTTTGGGAGGGGAAAACACTGAAGCTTTCTTT.

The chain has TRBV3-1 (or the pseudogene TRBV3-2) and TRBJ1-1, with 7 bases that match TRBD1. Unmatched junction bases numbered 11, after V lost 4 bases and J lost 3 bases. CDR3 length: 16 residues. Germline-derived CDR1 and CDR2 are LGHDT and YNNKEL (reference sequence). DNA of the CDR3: TGTGCCAGCAGCCCTACAGGGGTTCTGGTGGACACTGAAGCTTTCTTT. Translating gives CASSPTGVLVDTEAFF.

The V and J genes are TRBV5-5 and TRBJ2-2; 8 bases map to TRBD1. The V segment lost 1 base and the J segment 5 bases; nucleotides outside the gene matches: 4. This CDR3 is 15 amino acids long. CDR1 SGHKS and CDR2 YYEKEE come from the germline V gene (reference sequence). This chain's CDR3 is CASSLHQGATGELFF. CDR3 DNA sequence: TGTGCCAGCAGCTTGCACCAGGGGGCGACCGGGGAGCTGTTTTTT. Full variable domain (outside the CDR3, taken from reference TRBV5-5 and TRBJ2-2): DAGVTQSPTHLIKTRGQQVTLRCSPISGHKSVSWYQQVLGQGPQFIFQYYEKEERGRGNFPDRFSARQFPNYSSELNVNALLLGDSALYLCASSLHQGATGELFFGEGSRLTVL.

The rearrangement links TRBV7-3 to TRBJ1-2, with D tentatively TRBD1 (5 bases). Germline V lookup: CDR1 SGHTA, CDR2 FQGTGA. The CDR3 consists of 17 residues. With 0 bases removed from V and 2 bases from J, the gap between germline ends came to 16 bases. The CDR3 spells CASSLTRRGRTNYGYTF. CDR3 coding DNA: TGTGCCAGCAGCTTAACGAGGAGGGGCAGGACCAACTATGGCTACACCTTC.

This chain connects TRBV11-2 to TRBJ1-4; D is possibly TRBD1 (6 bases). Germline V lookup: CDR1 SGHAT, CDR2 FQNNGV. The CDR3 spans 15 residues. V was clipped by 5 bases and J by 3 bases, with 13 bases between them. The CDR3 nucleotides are TGTGCCAGCAGCCCCCAGGGGAATCCTAATGAAAAACTGTTTTTT. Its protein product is CASSPQGNPNEKLFF.

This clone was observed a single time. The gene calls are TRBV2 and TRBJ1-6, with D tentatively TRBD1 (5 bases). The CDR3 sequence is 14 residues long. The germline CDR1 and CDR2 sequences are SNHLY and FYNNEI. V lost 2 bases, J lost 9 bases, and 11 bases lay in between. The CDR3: CASSEWAGGSPLHF. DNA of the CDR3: TGTGCCAGCAGTGAATGGGCCGGGGGTTCACCCCTCCACTTT.

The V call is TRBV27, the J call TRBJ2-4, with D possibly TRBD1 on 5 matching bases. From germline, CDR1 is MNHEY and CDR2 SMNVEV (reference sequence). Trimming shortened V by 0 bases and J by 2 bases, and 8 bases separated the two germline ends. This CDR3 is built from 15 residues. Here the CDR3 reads CASSLSQGSKNIQYF. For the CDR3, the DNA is TGTGCCAGCAGTTTATCCCAGGGTTCCAAAAACATTCAGTACTTC.

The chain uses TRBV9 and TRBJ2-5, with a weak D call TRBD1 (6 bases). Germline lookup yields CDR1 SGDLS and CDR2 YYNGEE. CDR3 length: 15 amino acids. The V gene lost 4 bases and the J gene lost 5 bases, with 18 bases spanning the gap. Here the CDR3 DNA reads TGTGCCAGCAGCCGAGGCTCCCCAGGGGTGGAGACCCAGTACTTC. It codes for CASSRGSPGVETQYF.

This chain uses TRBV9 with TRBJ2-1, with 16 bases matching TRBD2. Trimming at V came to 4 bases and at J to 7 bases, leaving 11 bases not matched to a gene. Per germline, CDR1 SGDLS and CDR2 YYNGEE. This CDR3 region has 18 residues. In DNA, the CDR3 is TGTGCCAGCAGCAGGCGACCGGGACTAGCGGGGGGGCCTAATGAGCAGTTCTTC. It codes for CASSRRPGLAGGPNEQFF.

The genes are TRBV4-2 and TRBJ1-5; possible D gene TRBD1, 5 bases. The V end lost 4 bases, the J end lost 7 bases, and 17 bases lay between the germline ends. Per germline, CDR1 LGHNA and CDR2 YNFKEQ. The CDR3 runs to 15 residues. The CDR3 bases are TGTGCCAGCAGCCTTAATCGGGGCCGGGGGCAGCCCCAGCATTTT. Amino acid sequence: CASSLNRGRGQPQHF.

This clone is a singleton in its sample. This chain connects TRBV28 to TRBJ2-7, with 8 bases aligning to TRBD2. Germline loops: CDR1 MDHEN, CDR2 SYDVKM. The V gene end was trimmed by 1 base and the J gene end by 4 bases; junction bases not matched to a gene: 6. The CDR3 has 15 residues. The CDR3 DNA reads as TGTGCCAGCAGTTTATCGGGGGGGCTTCGGTACGAGCAGTACTTC. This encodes CASSLSGGLRYEQYF.

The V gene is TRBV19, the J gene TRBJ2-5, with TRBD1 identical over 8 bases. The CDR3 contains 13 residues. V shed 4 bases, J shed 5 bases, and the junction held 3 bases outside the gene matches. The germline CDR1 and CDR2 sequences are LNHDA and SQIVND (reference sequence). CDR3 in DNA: TGTGCCAGTAGTACCACAGGGGGGGAGACCCAGTACTTC. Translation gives CASSTTGGETQYF.